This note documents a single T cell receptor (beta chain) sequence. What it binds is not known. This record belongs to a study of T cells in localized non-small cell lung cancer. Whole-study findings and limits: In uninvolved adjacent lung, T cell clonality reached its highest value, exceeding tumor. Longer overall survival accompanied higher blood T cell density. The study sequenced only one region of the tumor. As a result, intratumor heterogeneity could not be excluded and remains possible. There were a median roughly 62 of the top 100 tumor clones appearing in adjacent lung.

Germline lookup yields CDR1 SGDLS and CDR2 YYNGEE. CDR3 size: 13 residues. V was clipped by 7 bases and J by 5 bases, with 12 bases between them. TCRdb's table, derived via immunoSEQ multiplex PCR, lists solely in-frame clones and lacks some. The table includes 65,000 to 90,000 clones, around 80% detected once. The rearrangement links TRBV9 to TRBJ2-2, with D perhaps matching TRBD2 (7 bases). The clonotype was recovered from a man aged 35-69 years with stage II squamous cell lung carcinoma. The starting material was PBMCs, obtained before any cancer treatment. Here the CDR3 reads CASGRGRTGELFF. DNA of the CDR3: TGTGCCAGCGGGAGGGGGAGAACCGGGGAGCTGTTTTTT.